The 32 T cell receptor beta chains presented below share a single source sample, sequenced in a study of cytomegalovirus exposure and HLA in healthy donors. 60 Vbeta and 13 Jbeta primers were used in PCR. Data came from immunoSEQ multiplex PCR; TCRdb stores just in-frame clones and leaves some out. The sample lists some 150,000 clones, almost 80% occurring once. Material: PBMCs. Receptor source: a male donor in good health and CMV-seronegative.

This chain links TRBV6-6 with TRBJ1-1; D remains ambiguous. This CDR3 is 15 amino acids long. The germline V gene encodes CDR1 MNHNY and CDR2 SVGAGI (reference sequence). Trimming took off 4 bases at V and 4 bases at J, with 16 bases between the two ends. The CDR3 sequence: CASSWSGSSPTEAFF. The CDR3 DNA reads TGTGCCAGCAGTTGGTCCGGGTCTAGCCCCACTGAAGCTTTCTTT.

The rearrangement joins TRBV7-9 to TRBJ1-5; D is possibly TRBD1 (5 bases). V shed 5 bases and J shed 4 bases, with 9 bases lying between them. The CDR3 runs 13 residues. Germline assignment: CDR1 SEHNR and CDR2 FQNEAQ (reference sequence). The chain's CDR3 is CASSPRQNQPQHF. DNA of the CDR3: TGTGCCAGCAGCCCAAGACAGAATCAGCCCCAGCATTTT.

The chain joins TRBV28 to TRBJ1-4, with D hard to call. V was clipped by 2 bases and J by 8 bases, with 6 bases between them. The CDR3 is made up of 12 amino acids. Germline values: CDR1 MDHEN, CDR2 SYDVKM. CDR3 DNA: TGTGCCAGCAGTTTAAGCAGGGAAAAACTGTTTTTT. Translated: CASSLSREKLFF. Complete variable domain (other parts from reference TRBV28 and TRBJ1-4): DVKVTQSSRYLVKRTGEKVFLECVQDMDHENMFWYRQDPGLGLRLIYFSYDVKMKEKGDIPEGYSVSREKKERFSLILESASTNQTSMYLCASSLSREKLFFGSGTQLSVL.

The table lists this clone with a few counts. The chain couples TRBV7-9 to TRBJ1-2, with D perhaps matching TRBD1 (5 bases). Trimming left V 5 bases short and J 4 bases short, with 23 bases between. Germline CDR1 SEHNR, CDR2 FQNEAQ (reference sequence). The CDR3 length is 17 residues. The CDR3 spells CASSPLPGVLVPYGYTF. The CDR3 DNA follows: TGTGCCAGCAGCCCCCTCCCGGGGGTACTCGTCCCCTATGGCTACACCTTC.

The CDR3 protein is CASRANQGWETQYF. Written as DNA, the CDR3 is TGTGCCAGCAGAGCCAACCAGGGGTGGGAGACCCAGTACTTC. The rearrangement links TRBV6-5 to TRBJ2-5; D may be TRBD1 (6 bases). From germline, CDR1 is MNHEY and CDR2 SVGAGI. V lost 6 bases and J lost 5, with 16 bases in between. CDR3 length: 14 residues.

V is TRBV14 and J is TRBJ1-1, with D unclear. The V gene lost 7 bases and the J gene lost 5 bases, with 17 bases spanning the gap. This CDR3 spans 14 amino acids. In germline, CDR1 is SGHDN, CDR2 FVKESK. CDR3 sequence (DNA): TGTGCCAGCAACCCGATAGGACTTAAGACTGAAGCTTTCTTT. Amino acid sequence: CASNPIGLKTEAFF.

V is TRBV20-1 and J is TRBJ2-1; D gene uncertain. The germline CDR1 and CDR2 sequences are DFQATT and SNEGSKA (reference sequence). The CDR3 is 11 residues long. Between the trimmed V and J ends, which lost 3 bases and 3 bases, there was a span of 3 bases. CDR3 residues: CSASIYNEQFF. CDR3 nucleotide sequence: TGCAGTGCTAGCATCTACAATGAGCAGTTCTTC.

This clone was counted between two and nine times. The chain recombines TRBV27 with TRBJ2-1, with 7 bases identical to TRBD2. The germline V gene encodes CDR1 MNHEY and CDR2 SMNVEV (reference sequence). J lost 7 bases, V lost 6 bases, and 18 bases had no gene match. The CDR3 length is 17 residues. CDR3 bases: TGTGCCAGCAGGAAGGGAACCCTTAGCGGGCCTCTTAATGAGCAGTTCTTC. Its translation: CASRKGTLSGPLNEQFF.

This chain uses TRBV5-6 with TRBJ1-4; tentative D call: TRBD1 (5 bases). The CDR3 covers 14 residues. Germline V gives CDR1 SGHDT, CDR2 YYEEEE. V lost 5 bases and J lost 7, with 15 bases in between. The CDR3 sequence: CASSYDRWGEKLFF. CDR3 coding DNA: TGTGCCAGCAGTTACGACAGATGGGGTGAAAAACTGTTTTTT.

The CDR3 here is CASSAGQSNQPQHF. The CDR3 DNA reads as TGTGCCAGCAGCGCGGGACAGAGCAATCAGCCCCAGCATTTT. V usage is TRBV7-2 and J usage is TRBJ1-5, with TRBD1 matching over 7 bases. This CDR3 is built from 14 residues. Germline assignment: CDR1 SGHTA and CDR2 FQGNSA. The V and J ends lost 5 bases and 1 base, in that order; junction bases with no gene match: 2.

The chain combines TRBV7-2 with TRBJ2-1; 12 positions agree with TRBD2. Germline assignment: CDR1 SGHTA and CDR2 FQGNSA. The V and J ends lost 3 bases and 7 bases, in that order; junction bases with no gene match: 4. This CDR3 has 15 residues. DNA of the CDR3: TGTGCCAGCAGCTTGGGTCTAGCGGGAGGGAATGAGCAGTTCTTC. As protein: CASSLGLAGGNEQFF.

The CDR3: CASSLLGVNQPQHF. DNA of the CDR3: TGTGCCAGCAGTTTATTAGGGGTCAATCAGCCCCAGCATTTT. V usage is TRBV27 and J usage is TRBJ1-5; tentatively, D is TRBD1 (5 bases). The CDR3 contains 14 residues. Germline V gene lookup returns CDR1 MNHEY and CDR2 SMNVEV (reference sequence). Trimming stripped 1 base from V and 3 bases from J, with 7 bases between.

The rearrangement uses TRBV4-3 and TRBJ2-2; D remains ambiguous. Germline lookup yields CDR1 LGHNA and CDR2 YSLEER. V gave up 0 bases and J gave up 1 base, with 15 bases separating them. This CDR3 is 18 amino acids long. This CDR3 is CASSQDWVGSQNTGELFF. CDR3 nucleotides: TGCGCCAGCAGCCAAGATTGGGTGGGCAGCCAGAACACCGGGGAGCTGTTTTTT.

V gene TRBV6-5 combines with J gene TRBJ1-5; D might be TRBD1 (6 bases). CDR1 is MNHEY, CDR2 SVGAGI, per germline. V dropped 7 bases and J dropped 2 bases, with 12 bases sitting between them. This CDR3 is 14 amino acids long. The CDR3 is CASTPPGGNQPQHF. In DNA, the CDR3 is TGTGCCAGCACCCCCCCAGGGGGCAATCAGCCCCAGCATTTT.

The chain joins TRBV11-1 to TRBJ2-7; 11 bases are a match to TRBD2. Germline lookup yields CDR1 SGHAT and CDR2 FQDESV (reference sequence). V shed 5 bases, J shed 2 bases, and the junction held 8 bases outside the gene matches. CDR3 length: 16 amino acids. This CDR3 reads CASSPGTSGGPYEQYF. The CDR3 DNA is TGTGCCAGCAGCCCGGGGACTAGCGGAGGCCCCTACGAGCAGTACTTC.

The genes are TRBV5-4 and TRBJ2-2; possible D gene TRBD2, 6 bases. The V end lost 0 bases, the J end lost 4 bases, and 10 bases lay between the germline ends. The length of the CDR3 is 15 residues. The germline CDR1 and CDR2 sequences are SGHNT and YYREEE (reference sequence). The CDR3 spells CASSLDSGFTGELFF. The CDR3, as DNA: TGTGCCAGCAGCTTGGATAGCGGCTTCACCGGGGAGCTGTTTTTT. Full variable domain (missing parts from reference TRBV5-4 and TRBJ2-2): ETGVTQSPTHLIKTRGQQVTLRCSSQSGHNTVSWYQQALGQGPQFIFQYYREEENGRGNFPPRFSGLQFPNYSSELNVNALELDDSALYLCASSLDSGFTGELFFGEGSRLTVL.

The chain uses TRBV29-1 and TRBJ1-2; a weak D match, TRBD1 (6 bases). Germline V gene lookup returns CDR1 SQVTM and CDR2 ANQGSEA. V shed 7 bases and J shed 7 bases, with 22 bases lying between them. This CDR3 contains 14 residues. In DNA, the CDR3 is TGCAGCGCTGCCCCGGGACAAGGAATTGTTGGCTACACCTTC. Translation gives CSAAPGQGIVGYTF.

This chain joins TRBV9 and TRBJ1-2, with a tentative D call TRBD1 (6 bases). Germline values: CDR1 SGDLS, CDR2 YYNGEE. This CDR3 has 15 amino acids. V lost 0 bases and J 6 bases, leaving 15 bases between the germline ends. The CDR3 loop reads CASSVAGGGLDGYTF. CDR3 in DNA: TGTGCCAGCAGCGTAGCTGGGGGGGGGCTCGATGGCTACACCTTC.

In this sample, this clone turned up a few times. The CDR3 spells CASSQDLGALSTDTQYF. The DNA for the CDR3 is TGCGCCAGCAGCCAAGATCTTGGAGCCTTAAGCACAGATACGCAGTATTTT. This chain links TRBV4-1 with TRBJ2-3; D is uncertain. The CDR3 is 17 residues long. Germline V CDR1 and CDR2: MGHRA, YSYEKL. The V end lost 0 bases, the J end lost 0 bases, and 13 bases lay between the germline ends.

This clone has a handful of counts. A read error may account for a junction end that differs from germline. The gene calls are TRBV7-2 and TRBJ2-5, with 7 bases aligning to TRBD1. CDR3 size: 13 residues. Germline V gene lookup returns CDR1 SGHTA and CDR2 FQGNSA. CDR3 protein: CASSFSDRVSSHF. CDR3 in DNA: TGTGCCAGCAGCTTTAGCGACAGGGTGTCCTCACACTTC.

The chain is built from TRBV5-1 and TRBJ2-1; 9 bases agree with TRBD1. V shed 3 bases, J shed 7 bases, and the junction held 5 bases outside the gene matches. CDR1 SGHRS and CDR2 YFSETQ come from the germline V gene. The length of the CDR3 is 14 residues. CDR3 bases: TGCGCCAGCAGCTCCGGGACAGGGCTAAATGAGCAGTTCTTC. Translated, it gives CASSSGTGLNEQFF. Filled out from reference TRBV5-1 and TRBJ2-1, the complete variable domain reads KAGVTQTPRYLIKTRGQQVTLSCSPISGHRSVSWYQQTPGQGLQFLFEYFSETQRNKGNFPGRFSGRQFSNSRSEMNVSTLELGDSALYLCASSSGTGLNEQFFGPGTRLTVL.

This rearrangement joins TRBV6-6 to TRBJ2-5; D might be TRBD1 (5 bases). The germline CDR1 and CDR2 sequences are MNHNY and SVGAGI (reference sequence). The CDR3 totals 15 residues. The V end lost 4 bases, the J end lost 5 bases, and 17 bases lay between the germline ends. The CDR3 spells CASSSWTPGRETQYF. CDR3 coding DNA: TGTGCCAGCAGTTCCTGGACCCCAGGGCGGGAGACCCAGTACTTC.

This clone was detected only once. The chain joins TRBV4-1 to TRBJ2-3, with 14 positions matching TRBD2. V trimming: 4 bases; J trimming: 6 bases; junction bases outside the gene matches: 9. The V gene's germline CDR1 is MGHRA and CDR2 YSYEKL. CDR3 length: 17 amino acids. The CDR3 DNA is TGCGCCAGCAGCCTTGGCGGGACTAGCGGGAGAAGTGATACGCAGTATTTT. Its protein product is CASSLGGTSGRSDTQYF.

V is TRBV5-6 and J is TRBJ1-2; D is possibly TRBD1 (5 bases). This CDR3 is 13 amino acids long. Germline-derived CDR1 and CDR2 are SGHDT and YYEEEE. Trimming cost V 0 bases and J 4 bases, with 7 bases left between them. CDR3 DNA: TGTGCCAGCAGCTTGGGAGACAGCTATGGCTACACCTTC. Amino acid sequence: CASSLGDSYGYTF.

The chain employs TRBV5-1 and TRBJ2-5; D is unclear. The CDR3 consists of 12 residues. The germline gives CDR1 SGHRS, CDR2 YFSETQ. V was trimmed by 3 bases and J by 5 bases, leaving 8 bases between them. CDR3 protein: CASSYPEETQYF. The CDR3 DNA reads TGCGCCAGCAGCTATCCTGAGGAGACCCAGTACTTC. Using reference TRBV5-1 and TRBJ2-5 for the parts outside the CDR3, the full variable domain is KAGVTQTPRYLIKTRGQQVTLSCSPISGHRSVSWYQQTPGQGLQFLFEYFSETQRNKGNFPGRFSGRQFSNSRSEMNVSTLELGDSALYLCASSYPEETQYFGPGTRLLVL.

The V gene is TRBV18, the J gene TRBJ2-3, with D possibly being TRBD2 (6 bases). This CDR3 comprises 15 residues. Deletions cut 2 bases from V and 0 bases from J, with 9 bases between. Germline V gene data show CDR1 as KGHSH and CDR2 as LQKENI. The CDR3 sequence is CASSPRGTSTDTQYF. For the CDR3, the DNA is TGTGCCAGCTCACCAAGAGGGACTAGCACAGATACGCAGTATTTT. The full variable domain, in which reference TRBV18 and TRBJ2-3 provide the parts outside the CDR3, is NAGVMQNPRHLVRRRGQEARLRCSPMKGHSHVYWYRQLPEEGLKFMVYLQKENIIDESGMPKERFSAEFPKEGPSILRIQQVVRGDSAAYFCASSPRGTSTDTQYFGPGTRLTVL.

The rearrangement uses TRBV6-5 and TRBJ1-2; D gene ambiguous. Germline CDR1 MNHEY, CDR2 SVGAGI. The CDR3 loop spans 13 amino acids. The V end lost 8 bases, the J end lost 4 bases, and 14 bases lay between the germline ends. The CDR3 DNA reads as TGTGCCAGCGGCCGACCGGAGGGCTATGGCTACACCTTC. It specifies CASGRPEGYGYTF.

This chain joins TRBV11-3 and TRBJ1-1; 11 positions agree with TRBD1. In germline, CDR1 is SGHNT, CDR2 YENEEA. The junction had 3 bases not matched to a gene; V was cut back by 5 bases and J by 10 bases. CDR3 length: 12 amino acids. The CDR3 DNA reads as TGTGCCAGCAGCCCAGGACAGGGGGCAGCTTTCTTT. This translates into CASSPGQGAAFF.

This clone came up a few times. CDR3 bases: TGTGCCAGCAGCTCCGGGACTAGAGGGCTCCAGACCCAGTACTTC. It is translated as CASSSGTRGLQTQYF. This chain links TRBV6-1 with TRBJ2-5; 8 bases are shared with TRBD2. Germline lookup yields CDR1 MNHNS and CDR2 SASEGT. Trimming removed 6 bases from V and 6 bases from J; junction bases left unmatched: 12. The CDR3 is 15 residues long.

The J gene is TRBJ2-1, the V gene TRBV6-6, with 13 bases that match TRBD2. Unmatched junction bases numbered 7, after V lost 8 bases and J lost 6 bases. CDR3 length equals 15 residues. Germline-derived CDR1 and CDR2 are MNHNY and SVGAGI (reference sequence). This CDR3 reads CASDGGLAGINEQFF. CDR3 nucleotide sequence: TGTGCCAGCGATGGGGGACTAGCGGGAATCAATGAGCAGTTCTTC.

The rearrangement uses TRBV7-2 and TRBJ2-2; D may be TRBD2 (6 bases). The CDR3 is 13 residues long. V dropped 7 bases and J dropped 5 bases, with 11 bases sitting between them. Germline V gene sequence: CDR1 SGHTA, CDR2 FQGNSA. The chain's CDR3 is CASNPGGTGELFF. The DNA of the CDR3 is TGTGCCAGCAACCCCGGGGGAACCGGGGAGCTGTTTTTT.

The chain combines TRBV18 with TRBJ1-2; no reliable D call. The germline V and J ends were trimmed by 9 bases and 3 bases, with 17 bases remaining between them. Germline CDR1 and CDR2: KGHSH and LQKENI. There are 14 residues in the CDR3. CDR3 residues: CASLGIVGDYGYTF. The CDR3 nucleotides read TGTGCCAGTCTTGGGATCGTCGGGGACTATGGCTACACCTTC.